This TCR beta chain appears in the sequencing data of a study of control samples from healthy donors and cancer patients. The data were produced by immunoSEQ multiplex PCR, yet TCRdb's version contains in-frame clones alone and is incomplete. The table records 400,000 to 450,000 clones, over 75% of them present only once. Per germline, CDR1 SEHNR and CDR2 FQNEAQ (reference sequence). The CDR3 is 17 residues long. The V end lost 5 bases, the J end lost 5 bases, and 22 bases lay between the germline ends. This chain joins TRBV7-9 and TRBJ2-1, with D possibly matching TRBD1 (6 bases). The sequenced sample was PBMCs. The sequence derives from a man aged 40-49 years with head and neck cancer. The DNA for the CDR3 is TGTGCCAGCAGCAATCCCGGGACATCTCGGATGAACAATGAGCAGTTCTTC. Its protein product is CASSNPGTSRMNNEQFF.